Each of the 23 T cell receptor beta chains below was sequenced from the same sample in a study of siplizumab effects on memory and regulatory T cells. Repertoires were generated with immunoSEQ multiplex PCR, while TCRdb's copy carries only in-frame clones and drops some. The repertoire holds 95,000 to 100,000 clones, with about nine tenths as singletons. The sample taken for sequencing was non-Treg CD4+ T cells sorted from blood. All receptors come from a human donor in good health.

This chain uses TRBV11-2 with TRBJ2-2; the D is unclear. Trimming cost V 4 bases and J 4 bases, with 7 bases left between them. The germline V gene has CDR1 SGHAT and CDR2 FQNNGV. There are 13 residues in the CDR3. CDR3 DNA: TGTGCCAGCAGCTCGCCGGGCACCGGGGAGCTGTTTTTT. Protein product: CASSSPGTGELFF.

The rearrangement uses TRBV6-5 and TRBJ2-5, with TRBD2 matching 7 bases. Trimming took 11 bases from V and 2 from J; bases not matched to a gene: 14. Germline V gene lookup returns CDR1 MNHEY and CDR2 SVGAGI. This CDR3 comprises 15 residues. DNA for the CDR3: TGTGCCGCGACGACTGGGGGACTACTTCAAGAGACCCAGTACTTC. Its translation is CAATTGGLLQETQYF.

V is TRBV6-1 and J is TRBJ2-1; the D gene is possibly TRBD1 (5 bases). This CDR3 contains 14 residues. V shed 2 bases and J shed 9 bases, with 14 bases lying between them. The germline V gene encodes CDR1 MNHNS and CDR2 SASEGT. CDR3 coding DNA: TGTGCCAGCAGTGAAAACCAGGGTACGGGTGAGCAGTTCTTC. Protein sequence: CASSENQGTGEQFF.

The gene calls are TRBV28 and TRBJ2-1; the match to TRBD2 covers 12 bases. CDR1 is MDHEN and CDR2 is SYDVKM in the germline V gene. Trimming at V came to 3 bases and at J to 1 base, leaving 10 bases not matched to a gene. This CDR3 has 19 residues. CDR3 in amino acids: CASSFVASGRVVSYNEQFF. The CDR3 DNA is TGTGCCAGCAGTTTTGTTGCTAGCGGGAGGGTAGTTTCCTACAATGAGCAGTTCTTC. Using reference TRBV28 and TRBJ2-1 for the parts outside the CDR3, the full variable domain is DVKVTQSSRYLVKRTGEKVFLECVQDMDHENMFWYRQDPGLGLRLIYFSYDVKMKEKGDIPEGYSVSREKKERFSLILESASTNQTSMYLCASSFVASGRVVSYNEQFFGPGTRLTVL.

Notes on this clone: Other DNA sequences from this sample encode an identical CDR3 as well. The V and J genes are TRBV12-5 and TRBJ2-6; D is undetermined. Trimming left V 6 bases short and J 0 bases short, with 3 bases between. Germline values: CDR1 LGHNT, CDR2 FRNRAP. This CDR3 spans 13 amino acids. This CDR3 is CASGPSGANVLTF. DNA of the CDR3: TGTGCTAGTGGCCCCTCTGGGGCCAACGTCCTGACTTTC.

The chain combines TRBV21-1 with TRBJ1-3. TRBV21-1 is tagged as a pseudogene. CDR3 length: 17 amino acids. CDR3 residues: CASSPRVGLSSGNTIYF. The CDR3 DNA reads TGTGCCAGCAGCCCCAGGGTGGGACTTAGCTCTGGAAACACCATATATTTT.

This chain uses TRBV28 with TRBJ2-1; weak D call: TRBD2 (6 bases). The CDR3 is 13 amino acids. V shed 5 bases and J shed 5 bases, with 10 bases lying between them. Germline V gives CDR1 MDHEN, CDR2 SYDVKM. CDR3 bases: TGTGCCAGCAGTCTTTGGACTAACAATGAGCAGTTCTTC. This encodes CASSLWTNNEQFF.

The V gene is TRBV5-6, the J gene TRBJ1-2; tentatively, D is TRBD1 (5 bases). CDR1 is SGHDT and CDR2 is YYEEEE in the germline V gene. The CDR3 is 15 residues long. V was cut by 1 base and J by 2 bases, with 12 bases left in between. CDR3 nucleotides: TGTGCCAGCAGCTTGCAACCGACAGAGAACTATGGCTACACCTTC. Protein product: CASSLQPTENYGYTF.

This chain links TRBV29-1 with TRBJ2-5; maybe TRBD2 (7 bases). V was cut by 3 bases and J by 2 bases, with 19 bases left in between. CDR3 length: 16 amino acids. Germline V gene lookup returns CDR1 SQVTM and CDR2 ANQGSEA. The CDR3, as DNA: TGCAGCGTTGAGGGCCCCTGGGGGAGGGGGCAAGAGACCCAGTACTTC. It specifies CSVEGPWGRGQETQYF.

The chain couples TRBV4-2 to TRBJ2-3; no definite D call. CDR3 size: 11 residues. In germline, CDR1 is LGHNA, CDR2 YNFKEQ. V lost 1 base and J lost 6, with 2 bases in between. For the CDR3, the DNA is TGTGCCAGCAGCCAAGGGGATACGCAGTATTTT. Translating gives CASSQGDTQYF.

There are a few counts of this clone. The rearrangement joins TRBV18 to TRBJ2-3; TRBD1 matches 11 bases. In germline, CDR1 is KGHSH, CDR2 LQKENI. V lost 4 bases, J lost 4 bases, and 4 bases stayed unmatched. The CDR3 loop spans 15 amino acids. The CDR3 coding sequence is TGTGCCAGCTCACTGGGACAGGGGGTCGCAGATACGCAGTATTTT. It yields the protein CASSLGQGVADTQYF. Filled out from reference TRBV18 and TRBJ2-3, the complete variable domain reads NAGVMQNPRHLVRRRGQEARLRCSPMKGHSHVYWYRQLPEEGLKFMVYLQKENIIDESGMPKERFSAEFPKEGPSILRIQQVVRGDSAAYFCASSLGQGVADTQYFGPGTRLTVL.

V usage is TRBV19 and J usage is TRBJ1-2, with TRBD1 as a possible D gene (6 bases). The germline CDR1 and CDR2 sequences are LNHDA and SQIVND (reference sequence). V lost 3 bases to trimming and J lost 0 bases, with 8 bases between them. This CDR3 spans 14 amino acids. The CDR3, as DNA: TGTGCCAGTAGTATGGGGACAACTAACTATGGCTACACCTTC. It codes for CASSMGTTNYGYTF. The full variable domain, rest sourced from reference TRBV19 and TRBJ1-2, is DGGITQSPKYLFRKEGQNVTLSCEQNLNHDAMYWYRQDPGQGLRLIYYSQIVNDFQKGDIAEGYSVSREKKESFPLTVTSAQKNPTAFYLCASSMGTTNYGYTFGSGTRLTVV.

This clone was seen just once. The chain employs TRBV19 and TRBJ2-6; 14 bases map to TRBD2. V lost 8 bases, J lost 1 base, and 13 bases stayed unmatched. The germline V gene encodes CDR1 LNHDA and CDR2 SQIVND (reference sequence). The CDR3 is 20 residues long. The CDR3 DNA is TGTGCCAGTCGAATGCCGGGACTAGCGGGAGTTCTTTCTGGGGCCAACGTCCTGACTTTC. It encodes CASRMPGLAGVLSGANVLTF.

This sequence joins TRBV5-6 and TRBJ1-1; D unclear. With 2 bases removed from V and 4 bases from J, the gap between germline ends came to 6 bases. This CDR3 spans 12 amino acids. Germline V gene data show CDR1 as SGHDT and CDR2 as YYEEEE. The CDR3 here is CASSFVRTEAFF. The CDR3 DNA sequence: TGTGCCAGCAGCTTTGTGCGCACTGAAGCTTTCTTT.

Details on this clone: The junction and the germline gene differ at one end; a read error may be behind it. This chain joins TRBV28 and TRBJ1-2; a possible D gene is TRBD1 (6 bases). The CDR3 has 13 residues. Looked up from germline, CDR1 is MDHEN and CDR2 is SYDVKM. The CDR3 DNA reads as TGTGCCAACAGTGAACAGGGACGCTATGGCTACACCTTC. Amino acid sequence: CANSEQGRYGYTF.

The chain employs TRBV18 and TRBJ2-7; D might be TRBD2 (5 bases). V lost 1 base, J lost 6 bases, and 10 bases lay in between. The CDR3 totals 13 residues. Germline CDR1 KGHSH, CDR2 LQKENI. As DNA, the CDR3 is TGTGCCAGCTCACCACTGGAAGAGGGCGAGCAGTACTTC. Translating gives CASSPLEEGEQYF.

The gene calls are TRBV25-1 and TRBJ1-2, with D unclear. The CDR3 is made up of 13 amino acids. V was trimmed by 5 bases and J by 4 bases, leaving 11 bases between them. Germline values: CDR1 MGHDK, CDR2 SYGVNS. CDR3 amino acids: CASSPKKGYGYTF. The CDR3, as DNA: TGTGCCAGCAGTCCCAAGAAAGGCTATGGCTACACCTTC.

J is TRBJ1-4 and V is TRBV5-1; D is undetermined. Germline CDR1 reads SGHRS; CDR2 reads YFSETQ. Deletions cut 0 bases from V and 3 bases from J, with 9 bases between. The CDR3 consists of 15 residues. The CDR3 spells CASSLESGANEKLFF. The CDR3 nucleotides read TGCGCCAGCAGCTTGGAATCAGGAGCTAATGAAAAACTGTTTTTT.

The rearrangement uses TRBV28 and TRBJ1-2; 9 bases match TRBD1. J gave up 4 bases and V 5 bases, and 11 bases lay outside the gene matches. Germline CDR1 and CDR2: MDHEN and SYDVKM. There are 16 residues in the CDR3. The CDR3 sequence is CASSEWGQGESYGYTF. CDR3 in DNA: TGTGCCAGCAGTGAGTGGGGACAGGGCGAGAGCTATGGCTACACCTTC.

This chain links TRBV10-3 with TRBJ2-5; 12 bases are a match to TRBD2. The CDR3 is made up of 15 amino acids. The V segment lost 0 bases and the J segment 7 bases; nucleotides outside the gene matches: 3. Per germline, CDR1 ENHRY and CDR2 SYGVKD. The CDR3 loop is CAISESTSGSGTQYF. CDR3 nucleotide sequence: TGTGCCATCAGTGAGTCGACTAGCGGGAGTGGGACCCAGTACTTC.

The V call is TRBV5-1, the J call TRBJ2-2; the match to TRBD2 covers 9 bases. There are 17 residues in the CDR3. V shed 4 bases, J shed 3 bases, and the junction held 10 bases outside the gene matches. The germline V gene encodes CDR1 SGHRS and CDR2 YFSETQ. The CDR3 nucleotides are TGCGCCAGCAGCGCCCAGACTAGCGGAAGATACACCGGGGAGCTGTTTTTT. It encodes CASSAQTSGRYTGELFF. Supplemented by reference TRBV5-1 and TRBJ2-2, the full variable domain reads KAGVTQTPRYLIKTRGQQVTLSCSPISGHRSVSWYQQTPGQGLQFLFEYFSETQRNKGNFPGRFSGRQFSNSRSEMNVSTLELGDSALYLCASSAQTSGRYTGELFFGEGSRLTVL.

The chain joins TRBV28 to TRBJ1-1, with TRBD1 matching 7 bases. This CDR3 has 13 amino acids. Germline CDR1 reads MDHEN; CDR2 reads SYDVKM. J was trimmed by 3 bases and V by 7 bases; bases with no gene match: 5. The CDR3 DNA is TGTGCCAGCACGAGGGGGCCTTACACTGAAGCTTTCTTT. It yields the protein CASTRGPYTEAFF.

The V and J genes are TRBV30 and TRBJ2-7, with 10 bases aligning to TRBD1. With V trimmed by 5 bases and J by 1 base, 5 bases remained unmatched. Germline assignment: CDR1 GTSNPN and CDR2 SVGIG (reference sequence). CDR3 size: 14 residues. The DNA for the CDR3 is TGTGCCTGGCAGGGACAGGGGAGGTCCTACGAGCAGTACTTC. This translates into CAWQGQGRSYEQYF. Looking up the rest from reference TRBV30 and TRBJ2-7 gives the full variable domain: SQTIHQWPATLVQPVGSPLSLECTVEGTSNPNLYWYRQAAGRGLQLLFYSVGIGQISSEVPQNLSASRPQDRQFILSSKKLLLSDSGFYLCAWQGQGRSYEQYFGPGTRLTVT.